This T cell receptor beta chain derives from a study of T-cell memory formation after mild COVID-19. Study-wide findings and caveats: Day 37-peaking second-wave clones had unconfirmed SARS-CoV-2 specificity.

This CDR3 spans 15 amino acids. V lost 6 bases, J lost 0 bases, and 8 bases stayed unmatched. The germline V gene encodes CDR1 MNHEY and CDR2 SMNVEV (reference sequence). Remarks on this clonotype: As yet, its antigen is unknown.

TCRdb re-called the 5' RACE reads with MiXCR, one entry per CDR3 protein. The table has about 140,000 distinct CDR3 sequences, 14% seen once. The specimen sequenced was PBMCs or a T cell subset sorted from them (not recorded which). This chain links TRBV27 with TRBJ2-7; 7 positions match TRBD1. This TCR derives from an adult woman who had mild COVID-19 (a few samples of this study predate the infection). Cell type and time point are not known. The CDR3 here is CASSPRGQSSYEQYF. DNA of the CDR3: TGTGCCAGCAGCCCAAGGGGGCAAAGCTCCTACGAGCAGTACTTC.